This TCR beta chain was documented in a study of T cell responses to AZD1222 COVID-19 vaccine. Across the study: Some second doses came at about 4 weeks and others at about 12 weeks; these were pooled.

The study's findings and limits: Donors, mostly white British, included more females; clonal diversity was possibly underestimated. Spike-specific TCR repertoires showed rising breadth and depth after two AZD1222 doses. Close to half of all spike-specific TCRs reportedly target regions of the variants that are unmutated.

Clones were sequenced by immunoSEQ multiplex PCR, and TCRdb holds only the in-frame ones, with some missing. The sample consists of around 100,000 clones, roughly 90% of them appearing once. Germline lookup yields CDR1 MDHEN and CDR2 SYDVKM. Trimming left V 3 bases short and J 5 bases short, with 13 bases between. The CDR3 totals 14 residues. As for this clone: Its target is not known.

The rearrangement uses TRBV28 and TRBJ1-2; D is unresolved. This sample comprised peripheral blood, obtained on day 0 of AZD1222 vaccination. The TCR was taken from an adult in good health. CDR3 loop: CASSLAGLHYGYTF. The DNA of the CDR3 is TGTGCCAGCAGTTTGGCGGGATTACATTATGGCTACACCTTC.